One sample yielded the 7 T cell receptor beta chains listed below, sequenced in a study of blood T cell repertoires in COVID-19 (dated by TCRdb to the early 2020s). Library generation was performed with the immunoSEQ multiplex PCR assay. In its TCRdb copy, this immuneACCESS table keeps in-frame sequences only and misses some clones. Where compared with another copy, unresolved V genes explain less than half of these, and the others have no known cause. The sample records about 160,000 clones, roughly nine tenths of which are singletons. 3% to 4% of the sample is in the top ten clones. The specimen was peripheral blood. These TCRs come from a woman aged 70 to 79 with acute or convalescent COVID-19.

A few counts support this clone. J is TRBJ1-5 and V is TRBV19; tentative D call: TRBD1 (5 bases). This CDR3 region has 16 residues. Trimming removed 5 bases from V and 5 bases from J, with 19 bases in between. Germline V gene data show CDR1 as LNHDA and CDR2 as SQIVND (reference sequence). The CDR3, as DNA: TGTGCCAGTAGTTCCCTGGGACTGTTAGCGGATCAGCCCCAGCATTTT. Protein sequence: CASSSLGLLADQPQHF. Looking up the rest from reference TRBV19 and TRBJ1-5 gives the full variable domain: DGGITQSPKYLFRKEGQNVTLSCEQNLNHDAMYWYRQDPGQGLRLIYYSQIVNDFQKGDIAEGYSVSREKKESFPLTVTSAQKNPTAFYLCASSSLGLLADQPQHFGDGTRLSIL.

Here the CDR3 DNA reads TGTGCCAGCTACAGCGGGATGAGCTCCTACAATGAGCAGTTCTTC. Amino acids: CASYSGMSSYNEQFF. This chain uses TRBV5-4 with TRBJ2-1; 7 bases agree with TRBD2. The CDR3 has 15 residues. J was trimmed by 0 bases and V by 7 bases; bases with no gene match: 7. Germline V CDR1 and CDR2: SGHNT, YYREEE (reference sequence).

This chain links TRBV4-3 with TRBJ1-5; TRBD1 is a possible D gene (5 bases). Germline V CDR1 and CDR2: LGHNA, YSLEER. V was trimmed by 2 bases and J by 6 bases, leaving 11 bases between them. CDR3 length: 14 residues. The CDR3 loop reads CASSQIQGGQPQHF. The CDR3 coding sequence is TGCGCCAGCAGCCAAATCCAGGGTGGTCAGCCCCAGCATTTT.

As to this clone: Other DNA sequences in this specimen translate into the identical CDR3. The genes are TRBV7-2 and TRBJ2-7, with D possibly TRBD1 on 6 matching bases. The V gene's germline CDR1 is SGHTA and CDR2 FQGNSA. V lost 1 base and J 0 bases, leaving 7 bases between the germline ends. The CDR3 covers 14 residues. The CDR3 DNA reads as TGTGCCAGCAGCTTAGGGACAGCCTCCTACGAGCAGTACTTC. Translation: CASSLGTASYEQYF.

The chain combines TRBV9 with TRBJ2-7; the D gene is possibly TRBD2 (6 bases). CDR1 and CDR2 (germline): SGDLS, YYNGEE. The V end lost 4 bases, the J end lost 4 bases, and 18 bases lay between the germline ends. This CDR3 contains 15 residues. The CDR3 reads CASSPEGLATYEQYF. The CDR3 DNA reads TGTGCCAGCAGCCCGGAGGGGTTGGCGACTTACGAGCAGTACTTC.

The rearrangement uses TRBV25-1 and TRBJ1-6; unclear D gene. The V gene lost 4 bases and the J gene lost 8 bases, with 6 bases spanning the gap. The length of the CDR3 is 12 residues. Germline V lookup: CDR1 MGHDK, CDR2 SYGVNS. The CDR3 is CASSAGYSPLHF. CDR3 bases: TGTGCCAGCAGTGCGGGGTATTCACCCCTCCACTTT. Drawing the rest from reference TRBV25-1 and TRBJ1-6, the complete variable domain is EADIYQTPRYLVIGTGKKITLECSQTMGHDKMYWYQQDPGMELHLIHYSYGVNSTEKGDLSSESTVSRIRTEHFPLTLESARPSHTSQYLCASSAGYSPLHFGNGTRLTVT.

The chain couples TRBV28 to TRBJ1-5; 10 bases are shared with TRBD1. There are 14 residues in the CDR3. V shed 6 bases and J 9 bases; nucleotides not matched to a gene: 8. Looked up from germline, CDR1 is MDHEN and CDR2 is SYDVKM. CDR3 loop: CASRQDRGVRPQHF. The CDR3 coding sequence is TGTGCCAGCAGACAGGACAGGGGGGTTCGGCCCCAGCATTTT.